This T cell receptor beta chain came from a study of blood T cell repertoires in COVID-19 (TCRdb year 2020). For the wider study: Samples from collaborators originated in the United States, Italy and Spain and spanned both the acute and convalescent phases of COVID-19. The material from the prospective study consisted of cDNA or gDNA derived from T cells, B-cell-depleted T cells, or PBMCs. Subjects who had been exposed to COVID-19, were actively infected with it, or had recovered from it provided the deeply sampled blood TCRbeta repertoires that made up the dataset. A freely available public database, intended as a resource for researchers studying the immune response to SARS-CoV-2, is where the repertoires were released. The samples were drawn from the first 160 participants of the ongoing ImmuneRACE study and from 1,254 subjects provided by 6 global collaborators. Sample metadata almost always included a de-identified subject ID, COVID-19 status, age in years and sex. HLA class I and class II types, where available, came from metadata supplied by the sample provider rather than from assay-based typing.

Cut back by 1 base and 2 bases, the V and J ends lie 12 bases apart. Including cysteine and phenylalanine, the CDR3 has 15 amino acids. The CDR3 DNA has 45 bases and is translated from base 1. From a lookup of the germline V gene, CDR1 and CDR2 are SGDLS and YYNGEE. A word on this clone: It lacks a known antigen. The record has no base qualities; no much larger clone is one base away.

The collaborating institutions used their own protocols to collect whole blood in K2EDTA tubes. Collaborator samples were shipped for TCRbeta analysis as frozen whole blood, isolated PBMCs, or DNA extracted from either sample type. TCRbeta CDR3 regions were amplified from genomic DNA using the immunoSEQ Assay, a bias-controlled multiplex PCR. The authors processed their data as follows. Nucleated cell counts per sample were estimated from amplification of reference gene primers within the assay. To quantify the absolute abundance of each unique TCRbeta CDR3 rearrangement, sequence reads were collapsed and filtered. For each sample, productive Simpson clonality was calculated as the square root of Simpson's diversity index over productive rearrangements. This is the immuneACCESS table as TCRdb keeps it, with only in-frame sequences that have V and J called. A part of the clones is gone; compared with another copy, unresolved V genes explain less than half, and the rest is unexplained. The DNA gave D and trimming, while V, J and clone size come from that table. For this sample there are 27,000 or so clones; over 75% appear just once. The ten largest clonotypes hold 15% to 20% of the sample.

What the study reported, not specific to this receptor: The quantity of clinical and demographic metadata differed by source and by participant and was supplied without curation.

Sequenced: peripheral blood. The rearrangement combines TRBV9 with TRBJ2-5; the best D guess is TRBD2, with 7 bases matching. This clonotype was obtained from a human donor with active COVID-19. The donor label of this sample is uncertain. CDR3 region: CASSVLAGAQETQYF. The nucleotide sequence is TGTGCCAGCAGCGTATTGGCGGGGGCTCAAGAGACCCAGTACTTC.